This TCR beta chain was captured by sequencing in a study of OX40 agonist ivuxolimab in advanced cancers. Study conclusions and caveats: At 0.1 to 3.0 mg/kg and by week 6, CD4+ and CD8+ T cells in the blood had expanded clonally.

Only in-frame clones appear in the TCRdb table, and some are missing; sequencing was by immunoSEQ multiplex PCR. The data contain 76,000 or so clones, roughly 93% of them singletons. V was shortened by 0 bases and J by 0 bases, with 13 bases between the two germline ends. CDR3 size: 16 residues. CDR1 and CDR2 (germline): SGDLS, YYNGEE. As to this clone: Its antigen is unidentified.

The sample here was CD4+ or CD8+ T cells sorted from blood, taken in a trial of the OX40 agonist ivuxolimab. This TCR derives from an adult with an advanced solid tumor such as melanoma, head and neck, liver or kidney cancer. The V and J genes are TRBV9 and TRBJ2-7; D gene unclear. Written as DNA, the CDR3 is TGTGCCAGCAGCGTAGGGTGGCAGGCGTACTCCTACGAGCAGTACTTC. This codes for CASSVGWQAYSYEQYF.